This T cell receptor beta chain was identified during a study of T cells in Graves' hyperthyroidism and ophthalmopathy. Study-wide points: In validation, the model predicted ophthalmopathy. These predictions came a median about 6.5 months before onset.

This CDR3 is built from 14 residues. CDR1 is SGHRS and CDR2 is YFSETQ in the germline V gene. Note on this clonotype: The antigen is undetermined. At one of its ends the junction is not consistent with the germline gene, which may arise from a read error.

About 10 ml fresh peripheral blood yielded the PBMCs. The source material, RNA transcripts, was used to amplify TCR beta CDR3 regions. HTBI primers were used for first-round RT-PCR of the TCR CDR3. TCRdb itself ran the multiplex PCR reads through MiXCR, one entry per CDR3 protein. The top ten hold more than 7% of the sample, which has approximately 870,000 distinct CDR3 sequences, over 35% seen once. Sequencing was carried out using blood. V is TRBV5-1 and J is TRBJ1-1, with 9 bases lining up with TRBD1. This TCR was sampled from a man between 18 and 29 years old with Graves' hyperthyroidism. The CDR3 loop reads CAGSWDRVNTEAFF. DNA for the CDR3: TGCGCCGGCAGCTGGGACAGGGTGAACACTGAAGCTTTCTTT.